This passage covers 28 T cell receptor beta chains from one sample sequenced in a study of human T cells and chemical hapten exposure. Stated time point: patch test 1, 2 weeks after DPC sensitization. Treatment reported: therapeutic diphenylcyclopropenone sensitization with weekly scalp DPC. TCRdb re-analysed the RACE reads in MiXCR, keeping a single row per CDR3 protein. The profile shows roughly 360,000 distinct CDR3 sequences, more than 4.5% of them singletons. The input for sequencing was whole blood, taken in connection with sensitization to the hapten diphenylcyclopropenone (DPC). The receptors derive from a woman in her forties or fifties with alopecia areata. Some clones in this sample may be carry-over from other donors' samples.

This clonotype has only a few counts. The chain couples TRBV12-3 or TRBV12-4 to TRBJ2-3; 9 bases fit TRBD1. The CDR3 has 16 amino acids. J gave up 4 bases and V 2 bases, and 7 bases lay outside the gene matches. The CDR3 region is CASSLTGGTVADTQYF. The CDR3 bases are TGTGCCAGCAGTTTAACAGGGGGCACGGTAGCAGATACGCAGTATTTT.

This clonotype was observed a handful of times. The chain carries TRBV2 and TRBJ2-2; 9 bases match TRBD1. This CDR3 comprises 15 residues. The germline V gene has CDR1 SNHLY and CDR2 FYNNEI. V dropped 5 bases and J dropped 4; count of bases not matched to a gene: 5. This CDR3 reads CASSTGGAGTGELFF. The CDR3 region has the DNA TGTGCCAGCAGTACAGGGGGCGCGGGCACCGGGGAGCTGTTTTTT.

This clonotype was recorded at least ten times. This chain joins TRBV20-1 and TRBJ1-4; 7 positions match TRBD1. This CDR3 contains 15 residues. The junction had 2 bases not matched to a gene; V was cut back by 0 bases and J by 1 base. Germline assignment: CDR1 DFQATT and CDR2 SNEGSKA (reference sequence). This CDR3 reads CSARDGTVTNEKLFF. The CDR3, as DNA: TGCAGTGCTAGAGATGGGACAGTAACTAATGAAAAACTGTTTTTT.

This chain uses TRBV12-3 or TRBV12-4 with TRBJ1-6; possible D gene TRBD1, 6 bases. CDR3 length: 14 amino acids. The V end lost 6 bases, the J end lost 10 bases, and 16 bases lay between the germline ends. The CDR3 reads CASSNAGQSSPLHF. The CDR3 nucleotides are TGTGCCAGCAGCAATGCCGGACAGTCATCACCCCTCCACTTT.

This clonotype appeared many times. The chain links TRBV6-2 or TRBV6-3 to TRBJ2-7, with D hard to call. Trimming pared 0 bases from V and 0 bases from J, leaving 12 bases between. CDR1 is MNHEY, CDR2 SVGEGT, per germline. This CDR3 has 16 amino acids. In nucleotides, the CDR3 is TGTGCCAGCAGTTACTCGAGCGCCAGTAACTCCTACGAGCAGTACTTC. Translated: CASSYSSASNSYEQYF.

Many counts were recorded for this clonotype. V usage is TRBV5-1 and J usage is TRBJ2-7; TRBD1 agrees at 7 bases. There are 16 residues in the CDR3. J lost 1 base, V lost 1 base, and 8 bases had no gene match. Germline V gives CDR1 SGHRS, CDR2 YFSETQ. This chain's CDR3 is CASSLRTGQNSYEQYF. DNA for the CDR3: TGCGCCAGCAGCTTGAGGACGGGACAGAATTCCTACGAGCAGTACTTC.

There are a few counts of this clonotype. The chain couples TRBV20-1 to TRBJ1-1, with D unresolved. In germline, CDR1 is DFQATT, CDR2 SNEGSKA (reference sequence). The CDR3 extends over 13 amino acids. Deletions cut 6 bases from V and 1 base from J, with 12 bases between. Written as DNA, the CDR3 is TGCAGTGCCCTATCCTACGGGAACACTGAAGCTTTCTTT. Translation gives CSALSYGNTEAFF.

This clonotype came up many times. The chain is built from TRBV28 and TRBJ2-7; weak D call: TRBD2 (6 bases). V was trimmed by 9 bases and J by 6 bases, leaving 15 bases between them. The CDR3 consists of 12 residues. Germline V lookup: CDR1 MDHEN, CDR2 SYDVKM. The CDR3 protein is CASRGYGGEQYF. In DNA, the CDR3 is TGTGCCAGTCGAGGCTACGGGGGCGAGCAGTACTTC.

This clonotype was detected only a few times. This chain connects TRBV20-1 to TRBJ1-2; D is possibly TRBD1 (6 bases). CDR3 length equals 15 residues. V shed 0 bases and J shed 5 bases, with 16 bases lying between them. The germline gives CDR1 DFQATT, CDR2 SNEGSKA (reference sequence). The CDR3 region has the DNA TGCAGTGCTAGAGAAACGGGGGCGGGAAAGTATGGCTACACCTTC. Protein sequence: CSARETGAGKYGYTF.

This clonotype was counted many times. J is TRBJ2-2 and V is TRBV6-1; D is uncertain. The CDR3 consists of 12 residues. V was clipped by 2 bases and J by 7 bases, with 5 bases between them. Germline CDR1 reads MNHNS; CDR2 reads SASEGT. The CDR3 here is CASSESVGELFF. CDR3 nucleotide sequence: TGTGCCAGCAGTGAATCAGTCGGGGAGCTGTTTTTT.

This clonotype was observed at least ten times. This chain uses TRBV10-3 with TRBJ2-7; 14 positions agree with TRBD2. This CDR3 spans 15 amino acids. J lost 7 bases, V lost 6 bases, and 8 bases had no gene match. Germline CDR1 ENHRY, CDR2 SYGVKD. CDR3: CAISPGTSGSNEQYF. CDR3 bases: TGTGCCATCAGCCCCGGGACTAGCGGGAGCAATGAGCAGTACTTC.

The chain links TRBV20-1 to TRBJ2-7; D perhaps matches TRBD2 (6 bases). CDR1 and CDR2 (germline): DFQATT, SNEGSKA (reference sequence). V lost 5 bases to trimming and J lost 0 bases, with 14 bases between them. The CDR3 is 14 residues long. The CDR3 reads CSAYSGLSSYEQYF. CDR3 sequence (DNA): TGCAGTGCTTATAGCGGTCTAAGCTCCTACGAGCAGTACTTC.

This clonotype was recorded at least ten times. The chain employs TRBV12-3 or TRBV12-4 and TRBJ1-2; TRBD1 matches 8 bases. This CDR3 has 14 amino acids. After removal of 6 bases from V and 8 bases from J, the junction contained 11 bases not matched to a gene. As DNA, the CDR3 is TGTGCCAGCAGCCCGACAGGGGAATACCACGGCTACACCTTC. It translates to CASSPTGEYHGYTF.

This clonotype was seen at least ten times. This rearrangement joins TRBV20-1 to TRBJ1-5; no definite D call. Looked up from germline, CDR1 is DFQATT and CDR2 is SNEGSKA (reference sequence). This CDR3 spans 13 amino acids. V was trimmed by 5 bases and J by 3 bases, leaving 11 bases between them. The CDR3 is CSAPDGVNQPQHF. CDR3 in DNA: TGCAGTGCTCCGGACGGAGTCAATCAGCCCCAGCATTTT.

Many counts were recorded for this clonotype. The chain combines TRBV27 with TRBJ2-7, with TRBD2 identical over 7 bases. Germline loops: CDR1 MNHEY, CDR2 SMNVEV (reference sequence). This CDR3 is 13 amino acids long. V lost 10 bases and J lost 4; bases outside the gene matches: 10. For the CDR3, the DNA is TGTGCCACTAAGAAGCGGGGACCGTACGAGCAGTACTTC. Translated, it gives CATKKRGPYEQYF.

This clonotype was found once. The chain recombines TRBV19 with TRBJ1-5; no clear D. Germline V CDR1 and CDR2: LNHDA, SQIVND (reference sequence). The CDR3 is 13 residues long. V was clipped by 4 bases and J by 6 bases, with 10 bases between them. The chain's CDR3 is CASSRLVGQPQHF. CDR3 DNA sequence: TGTGCCAGTAGTAGACTAGTAGGTCAGCCCCAGCATTTT.

This clonotype was recorded many times. The chain is built from TRBV9 and TRBJ1-1; D remains ambiguous. The CDR3 has 13 amino acids. Deletions cut 2 bases from V and 6 bases from J, with 11 bases between. From germline, CDR1 is SGDLS and CDR2 YYNGEE. The CDR3 is CASSVKPGPEAFF. In nucleotides, the CDR3 is TGTGCCAGCAGCGTGAAACCCGGACCTGAAGCTTTCTTT. Looking up the rest from reference TRBV9 and TRBJ1-1 gives the full variable domain: DSGVTQTPKHLITATGQRVTLRCSPRSGDLSVYWYQQSLDQGLQFLIQYYNGEERAKGNILERFSAQQFPDLHSELNLSSLELGDSALYFCASSVKPGPEAFFGQGTRLTVV.

This clonotype was picked up a small number of times. The chain couples TRBV18 to TRBJ1-1; 9 nucleotides match TRBD1. V lost 0 bases to trimming and J lost 5 bases; unmatched junction nucleotides: 7. The germline CDR1 and CDR2 sequences are KGHSH and LQKENI. The CDR3 length is 16 residues. This CDR3 reads CASSPPYGQGSTEAFF. The CDR3 DNA reads as TGTGCCAGCTCACCACCGTATGGACAGGGGAGTACTGAAGCTTTCTTT.

This clonotype has at least ten counts. The chain is built from TRBV19 and TRBJ2-1, with TRBD2 matching over 8 bases. Germline assignment: CDR1 LNHDA and CDR2 SQIVND (reference sequence). CDR3 length: 16 amino acids. The J segment lost 7 bases and the V segment lost 10 bases, leaving 18 bases of the junction unmatched. The CDR3 sequence is CATSVRAGAFGNEQFF. The CDR3 coding sequence is TGTGCCACCAGCGTCAGAGCGGGAGCCTTTGGGAATGAGCAGTTCTTC.

This clonotype was counted at least ten times. The chain uses TRBV27 and TRBJ1-2; D is ambiguous. The CDR3 has 13 amino acids. Germline-derived CDR1 and CDR2 are MNHEY and SMNVEV (reference sequence). V lost 5 bases and J 7 bases, leaving 14 bases between the germline ends. CDR3: CASSLTRVSGYTF. The DNA of the CDR3 is TGTGCCAGCAGTCTAACGAGGGTCTCTGGCTACACCTTC.

The chain carries TRBV6-2 or TRBV6-3 and TRBJ2-3, with 7 bases that match TRBD2. CDR3 length equals 13 residues. Germline V lookup: CDR1 MNHEY, CDR2 SVGEGT. Trimming took 8 bases from V and 4 from J; bases not matched to a gene: 6. The CDR3 loop is CASVTSMADTQYF. CDR3 sequence (DNA): TGTGCCAGCGTGACTAGCATGGCAGATACGCAGTATTTT.

CDR3 protein: CASSLLGQGTNEKLFF. The DNA for the CDR3 is TGCGCCAGCAGCTTGTTGGGACAGGGGACTAATGAAAAACTGTTTTTT. The V and J genes are TRBV5-1 and TRBJ1-4, with 10 bases fitting TRBD1. Trimming removed 1 base from V and 2 bases from J; junction bases left unmatched: 2. This CDR3 is 16 amino acids long. Germline assignment: CDR1 SGHRS and CDR2 YFSETQ.

At least ten counts were recorded for this clonotype. The rearrangement joins TRBV11-2 to TRBJ1-5; 8 nucleotides agree with TRBD1. V shed 1 base, J shed 4 bases, and the junction held 6 bases outside the gene matches. CDR3 length: 16 amino acids. Germline CDR1 SGHAT, CDR2 FQNNGV. The CDR3 spells CASSLVGTGGNQPQHF. DNA for the CDR3: TGTGCCAGCAGCTTAGTCGGGACAGGAGGGAATCAGCCCCAGCATTTT.

This clonotype was seen many times. The V and J genes are TRBV12-3 or TRBV12-4 and TRBJ2-3; 8 bases map to TRBD2. The CDR3 is 16 amino acids. The junction had 9 bases not matched to a gene; V was cut back by 2 bases and J by 5 bases. CDR3 DNA: TGTGCCAGCAGTTTATTGACTAGCGCTCCTCTAGATACGCAGTATTTT. This codes for CASSLLTSAPLDTQYF.

The chain links TRBV12-3 or TRBV12-4 to TRBJ1-3, with TRBD1 matching over 7 bases. V dropped 5 bases and J dropped 6; count of bases not matched to a gene: 4. The CDR3 consists of 13 residues. CDR3 DNA sequence: TGTGCCAGCAGTCTAGGGACAGTAAACACCATATATTTT. Its protein is CASSLGTVNTIYF.

The chain employs TRBV2 and TRBJ1-2, with D uncertain. The CDR3 is 12 amino acids. Trimming cost V 6 bases and J 3 bases, with 8 bases left between them. Looked up from germline, CDR1 is SNHLY and CDR2 is FYNNEI. Here the CDR3 reads CASSPTDYGYTF. The CDR3 bases are TGTGCCAGCAGCCCTACCGACTATGGCTACACCTTC.

This clonotype was recorded at least ten times. The J gene is TRBJ2-7, the V gene TRBV28, with D possibly matching TRBD2 (7 bases). Between the trimmed V and J ends, which lost 2 bases and 6 bases, there was a span of 14 bases. The CDR3 consists of 14 residues. Germline V gene sequence: CDR1 MDHEN, CDR2 SYDVKM. CDR3 in amino acids: CASSLGSGGPEQYF. The CDR3 DNA reads as TGTGCCAGCAGTTTAGGTTCCGGGGGGCCCGAGCAGTACTTC.

This clonotype appeared many times. This chain links TRBV6-5 with TRBJ2-7; TRBD1 aligns across 7 bases. Trimming at V came to 6 bases and at J to 5 bases, leaving 10 bases not matched to a gene. The CDR3 totals 14 residues. Looked up from germline, CDR1 is MNHEY and CDR2 is SVGAGI. The CDR3 DNA reads as TGTGCCAGCAGGCTTCAGGGGGTAGGGAACGAGCAGTACTTC. It codes for CASRLQGVGNEQYF.